These T cell receptor beta chains were read from a single sample in a study of cytomegalovirus exposure and HLA in healthy donors. Only in-frame clones appear in the TCRdb table, and some are missing; sequencing was by immunoSEQ multiplex PCR. The sample yields about 260,000 clones, almost 85% seen once. What was sequenced was PBMCs. The receptors were gathered from a woman between 35 and 50 years old in good health and CMV-seropositive. Both conserved end residues are part of each CDR3. The D gene is left open where the match is weak. Not all rows give a size; the values are once, few, many and, for expanded clones, a class.

>TRBV2|TRBJ1-2|-|TRBD1
CASSEGQGDNYGYTF
TGTGCCAGCTCCGAGGGACAGGGCGATAACTATGGCTACACCTTC
>TRBV5-8|TRBJ1-4|-|TRBD1
CASSLGQGAEKLFF
TGTGCCAGCAGCTTGGGACAGGGCGCGGAAAAACTGTTTTTT
>TRBV4-1|TRBJ2-3|-|-
CASSQDPRELTDTQYF
TGCGCCAGCAGCCAAGACCCCCGGGAATTAACAGATACGCAGTATTTT
>TRBV27|TRBJ1-1|-|-
CASSLSDRPTEAFF
TGTGCCAGCAGTTTATCGGACAGACCCACTGAAGCTTTCTTT
>TRBV6-5|TRBJ1-1|-|-
CASSYKPGAGAEAFF
TGTGCCAGCAGTTACAAGCCAGGCGCGGGCGCTGAAGCTTTCTTT
>TRBV28|TRBJ2-7|-|-
CASSPLPTSSGRQYF
TGTGCCAGCAGTCCTCTCCCGACTAGTTCCGGACGGCAGTACTTC
>TRBV6-6|TRBJ1-2|-|TRBD1
CASTYGQANYGYTF
TGTGCCAGCACCTATGGACAGGCCAACTATGGCTACACCTTC
>TRBV7-2|TRBJ2-1|-|-
CASSLGTFYNEQFF
TGTGCCAGCAGCTTAGGGACTTTCTACAATGAGCAGTTCTTC
>TRBV5-1|TRBJ2-1|-|TRBD2
CASSNGLATPNEQFF
TGCGCCAGCAGCAATGGACTAGCGACACCTAATGAGCAGTTCTTC
>TRBV7-2|TRBJ2-5|few|TRBD2
CASSLRVSGSPGTQYF
TGTGCCAGCAGCTTAAGGGTTAGCGGGAGTCCTGGGACCCAGTACTTC
>TRBV11-2|TRBJ2-7|few|-
CASSSDGYSYEQYF
TGTGCCAGCAGCTCCGACGGGTACTCCTACGAGCAGTACTTC
>TRBV14|TRBJ1-6|-|-
CASSQVLSPLHF
TGTGCCAGCAGCCAAGTCCTCTCACCCCTCCACTTT
>TRBV27|TRBJ2-2|-|-
CASSHIMPPGGPNTGELFF
TGTGCCAGCAGTCACATAATGCCCCCGGGGGGCCCGAACACCGGGGAGCTGTTTTTT
>TRBV7-2|TRBJ1-4|-|-
CASSLAPGLRREKLFF
TGTGCCAGCAGCTTAGCGCCGGGACTCCGGCGGGAAAAACTGTTTTTT
>TRBV7-6|TRBJ1-6|-|TRBD1
CASSPTDRDGPLHF
TGTGCCAGCAGCCCGACGGACAGGGATGGACCCCTCCACTTT
>TRBV7-9|TRBJ1-2|-|TRBD1
CASSPGTGHYGYTF
TGTGCCAGCAGCCCCGGGACAGGGCACTATGGCTACACCTTC
>TRBV6-5|TRBJ2-1|-|TRBD2
CASRIQRETGYEQFF
TGTGCCAGCAGGATACAGCGGGAGACTGGGTATGAGCAGTTCTTC
>TRBV19|TRBJ1-3|-|TRBD1
CASGTGFQFSGNTIYF
TGTGCCAGCGGGACAGGTTTTCAGTTTTCTGGAAACACCATATATTTT
>TRBV19|TRBJ2-5|-|TRBD1
CASSMDRDGETQYF
TGTGCCAGTAGTATGGACAGGGACGGAGAGACCCAGTACTTC
>TRBV15|TRBJ2-4|-|TRBD2
CATLGLADAKNIQYF
TGTGCCACGTTGGGACTAGCGGACGCCAAAAACATTCAGTACTTC
>TRBV10-3|TRBJ2-7|-|TRBD1
CAINRERGHEQYF
TGTGCCATCAACAGAGAGAGGGGGCACGAGCAGTACTTC
>TRBV7-9|TRBJ1-6|-|TRBD1
CASSLDRDSYNSPLHF
TGTGCCAGCAGCCTAGACAGGGATTCCTATAATTCACCCCTCCACTTT
>TRBV6-5|TRBJ1-6|-|TRBD1
CASSFRTGGSPLHF
TGTGCCAGCAGTTTCCGGACAGGGGGCTCACCCCTCCACTTT
>TRBV7-3|TRBJ2-3|-|-
CASSLRTLDTQYF
TGTGCCAGCAGCTTAAGGACTTTGGATACGCAGTATTTT
>TRBV7-6|TRBJ2-7|-|TRBD2
CASSLAGRGDEQYF
TGTGCCAGCAGCTTAGCGGGTCGGGGGGACGAGCAGTACTTC
>TRBV6-6|TRBJ2-7|-|-
CASRNYEQYF
TGTGCCAGTAGAAATTACGAGCAGTACTTC
>TRBV6-5|TRBJ2-1|-|-
CASMKSKADEQFF
TGTGCCAGCATGAAGTCAAAGGCGGATGAGCAGTTCTTC
>TRBV5-1|TRBJ2-5|-|-
CASSPGTYPETQYF
TGCGCCAGCAGCCCGGGGACTTACCCGGAGACCCAGTACTTC
>TRBV5-4|TRBJ2-3|-|TRBD1
CASSLRDRGTDTQYF
TGTGCCAGCAGCTTACGGGACAGGGGCACAGATACGCAGTATTTT
>TRBV7-7|TRBJ2-3|once|TRBD2
CASSLTGGSTDTQYF
TGTGCCAGCAGCTTGACCGGGGGGAGCACAGATACGCAGTATTTT
>TRBV5-1|TRBJ2-6|-|-
CASSYLPGANVLTF
TGCGCCAGCAGCTATCTACCTGGGGCCAACGTCCTGACTTTC
>TRBV7-2|TRBJ1-6|-|-
CASSFTADQSRPLHF
TGTGCCAGCAGCTTTACGGCAGACCAAAGCAGGCCCCTCCACTTT
>TRBV7-2|TRBJ2-3|-|-
CASSLGGHYTDTQYF
TGTGCCAGCAGCTTAGGGGGACATTACACAGATACGCAGTATTTT
>TRBV14|TRBJ2-7|-|TRBD1
CASSQVDRVEQYF
TGTGCCAGCAGCCAAGTGGACAGGGTTGAGCAGTACTTC
>TRBV12-5|TRBJ2-1|-|TRBD2
CASGLVTSGKILEQFF
TGTGCTAGTGGTTTGGTAACTAGCGGGAAAATTCTTGAGCAGTTCTTC
>TRBV18|TRBJ2-7|-|-
CASSLQGEQYF
TGTGCCAGCTCCCTACAGGGCGAGCAGTACTTC
>TRBV18|TRBJ1-1|few|-
CASSTDRYEAFF
TGTGCCAGCTCAACCGACAGATATGAAGCTTTCTTT
>TRBV19|TRBJ1-5|-|TRBD1
CASSRTGQGVRQPQHF
TGTGCCAGTAGTCGAACAGGACAGGGCGTTCGTCAGCCCCAGCATTTT
>TRBV7-3|TRBJ2-3|few|TRBD2
CASSPGTSKDTQYF
TGTGCCAGCAGCCCCGGGACTAGCAAGGATACGCAGTATTTT
>TRBV10-3|TRBJ1-5|-|-
CAISEGKGGQPQHF
TGTGCCATCAGTGAGGGTAAGGGAGGCCAGCCCCAGCATTTT
>TRBV29-1|TRBJ2-1|-|TRBD1
CSVDRGNYNEQFF
TGCAGCGTCGACAGGGGAAACTACAATGAGCAGTTCTTC
>TRBV7-8|TRBJ2-7|-|-
CASSLDTYEQYF
TGTGCCAGCAGCCTAGACACGTACGAGCAGTACTTC
>TRBV7-9|TRBJ2-1|-|TRBD1
CASSLGTGRNEQFF
TGTGCCAGCAGCCTTGGGACAGGGCGAAATGAGCAGTTCTTC
>TRBV27|TRBJ2-1|-|TRBD2
CASSSIPGLGGEFF
TGTGCCAGCAGTTCCATACCCGGACTAGGTGGTGAGTTCTTC
>TRBV7-9|TRBJ2-7|-|TRBD1
CASSLGAGGLSSYEQYF
TGTGCCAGCAGCTTAGGCGCAGGGGGTCTGAGCTCCTACGAGCAGTACTTC
>TRBV7-9|TRBJ2-1|-|TRBD2
CASSSTSGYAYNEQFF
TGTGCCAGCAGTTCGACTAGCGGATACGCATACAATGAGCAGTTCTTC